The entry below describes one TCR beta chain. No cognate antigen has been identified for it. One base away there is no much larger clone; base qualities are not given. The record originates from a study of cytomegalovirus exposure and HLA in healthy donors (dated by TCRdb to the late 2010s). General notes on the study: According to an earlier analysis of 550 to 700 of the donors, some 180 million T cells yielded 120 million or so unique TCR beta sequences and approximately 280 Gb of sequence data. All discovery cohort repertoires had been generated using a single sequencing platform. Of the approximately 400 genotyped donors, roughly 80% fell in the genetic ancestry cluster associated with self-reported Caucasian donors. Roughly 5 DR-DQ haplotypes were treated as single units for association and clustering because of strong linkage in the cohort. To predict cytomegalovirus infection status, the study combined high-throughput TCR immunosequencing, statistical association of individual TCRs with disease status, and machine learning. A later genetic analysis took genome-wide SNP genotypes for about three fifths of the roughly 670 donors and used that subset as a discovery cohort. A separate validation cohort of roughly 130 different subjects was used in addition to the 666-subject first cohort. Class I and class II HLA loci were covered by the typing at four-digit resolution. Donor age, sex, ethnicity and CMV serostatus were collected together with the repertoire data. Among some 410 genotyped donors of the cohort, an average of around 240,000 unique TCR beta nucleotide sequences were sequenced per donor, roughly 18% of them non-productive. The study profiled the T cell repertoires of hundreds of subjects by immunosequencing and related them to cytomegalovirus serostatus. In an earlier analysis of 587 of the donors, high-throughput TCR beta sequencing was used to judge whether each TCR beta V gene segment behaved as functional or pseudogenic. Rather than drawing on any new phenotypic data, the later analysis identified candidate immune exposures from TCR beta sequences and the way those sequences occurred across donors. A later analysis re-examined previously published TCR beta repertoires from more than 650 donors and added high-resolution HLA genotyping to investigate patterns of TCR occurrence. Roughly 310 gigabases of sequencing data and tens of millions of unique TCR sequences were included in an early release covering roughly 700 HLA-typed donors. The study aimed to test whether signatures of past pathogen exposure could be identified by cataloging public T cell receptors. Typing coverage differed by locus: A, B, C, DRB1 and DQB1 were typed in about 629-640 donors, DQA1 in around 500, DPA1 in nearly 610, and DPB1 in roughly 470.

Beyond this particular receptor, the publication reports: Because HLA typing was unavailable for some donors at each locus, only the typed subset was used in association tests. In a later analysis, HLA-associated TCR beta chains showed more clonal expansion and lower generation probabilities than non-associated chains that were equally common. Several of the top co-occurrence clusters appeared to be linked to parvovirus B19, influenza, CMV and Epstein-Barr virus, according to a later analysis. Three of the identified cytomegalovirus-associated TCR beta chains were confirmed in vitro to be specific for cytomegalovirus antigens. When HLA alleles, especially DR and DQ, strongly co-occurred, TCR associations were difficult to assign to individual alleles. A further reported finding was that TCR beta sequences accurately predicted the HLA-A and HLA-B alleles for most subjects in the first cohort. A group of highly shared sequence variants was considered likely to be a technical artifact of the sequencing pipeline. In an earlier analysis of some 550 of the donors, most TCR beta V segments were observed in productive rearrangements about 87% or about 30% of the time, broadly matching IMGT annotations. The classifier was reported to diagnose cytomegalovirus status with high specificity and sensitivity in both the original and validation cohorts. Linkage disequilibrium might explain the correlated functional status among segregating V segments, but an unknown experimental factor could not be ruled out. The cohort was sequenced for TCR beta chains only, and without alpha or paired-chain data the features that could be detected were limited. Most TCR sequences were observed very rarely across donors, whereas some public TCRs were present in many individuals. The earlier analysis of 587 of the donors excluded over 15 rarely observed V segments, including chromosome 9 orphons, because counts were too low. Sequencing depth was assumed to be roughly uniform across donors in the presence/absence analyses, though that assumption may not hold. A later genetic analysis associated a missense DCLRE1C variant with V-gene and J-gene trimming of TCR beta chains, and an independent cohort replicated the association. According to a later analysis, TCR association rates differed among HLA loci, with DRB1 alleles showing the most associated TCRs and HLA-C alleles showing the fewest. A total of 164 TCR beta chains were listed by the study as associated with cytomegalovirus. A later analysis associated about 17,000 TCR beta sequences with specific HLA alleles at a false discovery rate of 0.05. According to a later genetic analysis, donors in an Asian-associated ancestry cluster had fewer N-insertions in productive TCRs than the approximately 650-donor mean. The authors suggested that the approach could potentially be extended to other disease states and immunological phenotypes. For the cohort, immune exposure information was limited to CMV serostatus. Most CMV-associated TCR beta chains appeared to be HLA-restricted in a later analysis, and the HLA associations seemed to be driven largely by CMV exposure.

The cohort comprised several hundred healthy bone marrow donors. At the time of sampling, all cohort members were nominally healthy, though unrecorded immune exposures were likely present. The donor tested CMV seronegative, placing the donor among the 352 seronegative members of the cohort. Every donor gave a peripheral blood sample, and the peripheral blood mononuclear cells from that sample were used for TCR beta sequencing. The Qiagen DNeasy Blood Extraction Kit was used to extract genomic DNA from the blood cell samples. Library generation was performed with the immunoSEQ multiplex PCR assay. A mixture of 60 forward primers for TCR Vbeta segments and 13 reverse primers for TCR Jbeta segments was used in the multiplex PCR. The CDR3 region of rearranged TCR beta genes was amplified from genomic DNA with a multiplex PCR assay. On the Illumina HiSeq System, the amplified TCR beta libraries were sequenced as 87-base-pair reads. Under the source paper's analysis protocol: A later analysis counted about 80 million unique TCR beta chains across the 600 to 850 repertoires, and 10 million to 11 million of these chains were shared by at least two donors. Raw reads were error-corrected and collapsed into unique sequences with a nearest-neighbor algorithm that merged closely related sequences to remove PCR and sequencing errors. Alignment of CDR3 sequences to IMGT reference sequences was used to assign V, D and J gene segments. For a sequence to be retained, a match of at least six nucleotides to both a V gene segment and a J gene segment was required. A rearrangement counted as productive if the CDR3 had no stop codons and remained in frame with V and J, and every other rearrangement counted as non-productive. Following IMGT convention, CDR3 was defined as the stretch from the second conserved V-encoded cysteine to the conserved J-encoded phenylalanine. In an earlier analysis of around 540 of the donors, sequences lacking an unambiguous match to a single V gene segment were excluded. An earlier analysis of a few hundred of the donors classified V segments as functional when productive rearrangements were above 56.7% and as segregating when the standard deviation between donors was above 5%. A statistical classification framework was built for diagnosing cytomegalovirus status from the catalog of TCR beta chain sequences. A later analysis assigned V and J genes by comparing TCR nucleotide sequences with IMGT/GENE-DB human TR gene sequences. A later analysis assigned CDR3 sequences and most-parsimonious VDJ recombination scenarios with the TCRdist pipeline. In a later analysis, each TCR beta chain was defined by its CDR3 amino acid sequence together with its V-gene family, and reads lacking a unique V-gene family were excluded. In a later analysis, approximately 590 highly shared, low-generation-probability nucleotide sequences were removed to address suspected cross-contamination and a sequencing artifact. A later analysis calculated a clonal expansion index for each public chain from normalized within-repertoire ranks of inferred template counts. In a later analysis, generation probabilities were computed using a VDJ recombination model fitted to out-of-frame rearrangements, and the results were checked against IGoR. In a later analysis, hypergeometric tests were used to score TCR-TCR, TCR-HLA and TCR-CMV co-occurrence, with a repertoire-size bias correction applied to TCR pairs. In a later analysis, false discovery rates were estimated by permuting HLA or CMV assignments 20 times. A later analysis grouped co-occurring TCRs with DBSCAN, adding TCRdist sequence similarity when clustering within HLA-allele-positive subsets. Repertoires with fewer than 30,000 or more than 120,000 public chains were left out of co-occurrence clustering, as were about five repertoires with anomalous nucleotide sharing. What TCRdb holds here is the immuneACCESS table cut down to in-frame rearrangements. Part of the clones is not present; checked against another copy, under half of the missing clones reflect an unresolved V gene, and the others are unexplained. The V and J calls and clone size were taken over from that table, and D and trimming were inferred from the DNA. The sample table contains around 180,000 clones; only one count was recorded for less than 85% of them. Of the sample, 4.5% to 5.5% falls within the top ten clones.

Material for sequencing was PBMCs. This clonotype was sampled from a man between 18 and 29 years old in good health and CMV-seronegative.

The CDR3 here reads CASSFGTGGQKLFF. The nucleotide sequence is given as TGTGCCAGTAGCTTCGGGACAGGGGGTCAAAAACTGTTTTTT. This sequence uses TRBV19 and TRBJ1-4; 11 nucleotides in the junction match TRBD1. Sequences LNHDA (CDR1) and SQIVND (CDR2) are obtained from the germline V gene (reference sequence). The germline V end is reduced by 6 bases and the J end by 9 bases; junction bases left unmatched: 6. The CDR3 contains 14 residues, cysteine and phenylalanine counted. CDR3 DNA is the only sequence kept; it has 42 bases, read in frame from the first base.